Each of the 19 T cell receptor beta chains below was sequenced from the same sample in a study of shared clonotypes between healthy human individuals. Assay: immunoSEQ multiplex PCR; the TCRdb copy retains only in-frame clones and omits some. The repertoire holds 740,000 or so clones, approximately 73% seen once, with roughly 2% in the top ten. The sequenced material came from memory CD4+ T cells sorted from blood. Subset in this sample: CD45RA-negative fraction. These receptors all stem from a woman aged 30 to 39 in good health.

The chain links TRBV14 to TRBJ1-2; D possibly corresponds to TRBD1 (6 bases). The CDR3 totals 15 residues. Trimming shortened V by 5 bases and J by 3 bases, and 16 bases separated the two germline ends. Looked up from germline, CDR1 is SGHDN and CDR2 is FVKESK. The CDR3 bases are TGTGCCAGCAGCGAAATCGCAGGGGCCCACTATGGCTACACCTTC. Its translation is CASSEIAGAHYGYTF.

The chain uses TRBV2 and TRBJ2-6; no firm D call. From germline, CDR1 is SNHLY and CDR2 FYNNEI. The CDR3 length is 15 residues. V gave up 7 bases and J gave up 0 bases, with 10 bases separating them. CDR3 nucleotides: TGTGCCAGCATGAGACACCTCTCTGGGGCCAACGTCCTGACTTTC. Translating gives CASMRHLSGANVLTF. Drawing the rest from reference TRBV2 and TRBJ2-6, the complete variable domain is EPEVTQTPSHQVTQMGQEVILRCVPISNHLYFYWYRQILGQKVEFLVSFYNNEISEKSEIFDDQFSVERPDGSNFTLKIRSTKLEDSAMYFCASMRHLSGANVLTFGAGSRLTVL.

This clone appeared a few times. The rearrangement joins TRBV5-6 to TRBJ2-1, with D perhaps being TRBD1 or TRBD2 (5 bases each). Trimming took off 2 bases at V and 2 bases at J, with 14 bases between the two ends. CDR1 and CDR2 from the germline V gene are SGHDT and YYEEEE. There are 16 residues in the CDR3. The CDR3 reads CASSFLPGRTYNEQFF. The CDR3 DNA reads as TGTGCCAGCAGCTTCCTGCCGGGGCGTACCTACAATGAGCAGTTCTTC.

This clone was found a few times. The chain carries TRBV4-1 and TRBJ1-2; D may be TRBD1 (6 bases). The V end lost 3 bases, the J end lost 4 bases, and 27 bases lay between the germline ends. Germline CDR1 reads MGHRA; CDR2 reads YSYEKL. The CDR3 spans 19 residues. The CDR3 sequence is CASSHDSGTHLDYSYGYTF. Here the CDR3 DNA reads TGCGCCAGCAGCCACGACTCCGGGACACACTTAGATTATAGCTATGGCTACACCTTC.

This clone was observed at least ten times. The chain is built from TRBV5-1 and TRBJ2-7, with 7 bases that match TRBD2. This CDR3 has 14 residues. In germline, CDR1 is SGHRS, CDR2 YFSETQ. The junction had 7 bases not matched to a gene; V was cut back by 3 bases and J by 4 bases. CDR3 DNA: TGCGCCAGCAGCTATGGGGCGGGAGTTTACGAGCAGTACTTC. Its translation: CASSYGAGVYEQYF.

This clone was recorded once. This chain links TRBV7-6 with TRBJ2-5, with D maybe TRBD2 (6 bases). Trimming left V 5 bases short and J 2 bases short, with 18 bases between. The germline CDR1 and CDR2 sequences are SGHVS and FNYEAQ. This CDR3 is 16 amino acids long. The CDR3 nucleotides read TGTGCCAGCAGCGCGGCGCGGGGACGGTGGCAAGAGACCCAGTACTTC. It is translated as CASSAARGRWQETQYF.

The chain has TRBV5-1 and TRBJ2-1; TRBD1 is a possible D gene (6 bases). Germline CDR1 is SGHRS and CDR2 is YFSETQ. The CDR3 length is 17 residues. V lost 4 bases to trimming and J lost 6 bases, with 23 bases between them. CDR3 amino acids: CASSNWQGTTTRNEQFF. The CDR3 coding sequence is TGCGCCAGCAGCAATTGGCAGGGGACCACCACTCGCAATGAGCAGTTCTTC.

V usage is TRBV29-1 and J usage is TRBJ1-4; D is uncertain. The CDR3 consists of 13 residues. V lost 7 bases to trimming and J lost 0 bases, with 9 bases between them. Germline V gene sequence: CDR1 SQVTM, CDR2 ANQGSEA. CDR3 DNA: TGCAGCGCGGTACACACAACTAATGAAAAACTGTTTTTT. Translation: CSAVHTTNEKLFF. Supplemented by reference TRBV29-1 and TRBJ1-4, the full variable domain reads SAVISQKPSRDICQRGTSLTIQCQVDSQVTMMFWYRQQPGQSLTLIATANQGSEATYESGFVIDKFPISRPNLTFSTLTVSNMSPEDSSIYLCSAVHTTNEKLFFGSGTQLSVL.

The J gene is TRBJ2-5, the V gene TRBV6-1; 12 bases map to TRBD2. This CDR3 is 15 amino acids long. V trimming: 8 bases; J trimming: 5 bases; junction bases outside the gene matches: 9. The germline gives CDR1 MNHNS, CDR2 SASEGT. The CDR3: CASGFLAGGPETQYF. The CDR3 DNA reads as TGTGCCAGCGGCTTCCTAGCGGGAGGGCCGGAGACCCAGTACTTC.

The V gene is TRBV28, the J gene TRBJ1-2; 7 positions match TRBD1. V lost 3 bases, J lost 3 bases, and 4 bases stayed unmatched. Germline CDR1 is MDHEN and CDR2 is SYDVKM. CDR3 length: 14 amino acids. The CDR3 DNA follows: TGTGCCAGCAGTTTGAGGGGGCGGGACTATGGCTACACCTTC. Amino acids: CASSLRGRDYGYTF.

The J gene is TRBJ1-1, the V gene TRBV5-1; 7 nucleotides align to TRBD1. The V segment lost 4 bases and the J segment 14 bases; nucleotides outside the gene matches: 14. Germline loops: CDR1 SGHRS, CDR2 YFSETQ. This CDR3 is built from 13 residues. CDR3 protein: CASSAYATGSLFF. In DNA, the CDR3 is TGCGCCAGCAGCGCCTATGCGACAGGGAGTTTATTCTTT.

Written as DNA, the CDR3 is TGTGCCAGCAGTGAAGAAGAGGACACTGAAGCTTTCTTT. Amino acids: CASSEEEDTEAFF. The chain uses TRBV6-1 and TRBJ1-1; D is undetermined. CDR1 and CDR2 (germline): MNHNS, SASEGT. The CDR3 totals 13 residues. V shed 1 base and J shed 3 bases, with 6 bases lying between them.

This rearrangement joins TRBV9 to TRBJ2-3, with D possibly matching TRBD2 (6 bases). The CDR3 length is 16 residues. V shed 0 bases and J shed 1 base, with 12 bases lying between them. CDR1 is SGDLS, CDR2 YYNGEE, per germline. The CDR3 coding sequence is TGTGCCAGCAGCGTAGTCGGGGGAGGCGGCACAGATACGCAGTATTTT. This gives the protein CASSVVGGGGTDTQYF.

This sequence joins TRBV2 and TRBJ1-1; unclear D gene. V shed 7 bases and J shed 0 bases, with 12 bases lying between them. Per the germline V gene, CDR1 is SNHLY and CDR2 is FYNNEI. CDR3 length equals 14 residues. The CDR3 DNA sequence: TGTGCCAGCAAGCCGGGAATCATGAACACTGAAGCTTTCTTT. This sequence encodes CASKPGIMNTEAFF.

The rearrangement uses TRBV7-9 and TRBJ2-7; D might be TRBD1 (6 bases). CDR1 is SEHNR and CDR2 is FQNEAQ in the germline V gene (reference sequence). Trimming took 1 base from V and 1 from J, leaving 17 bases between them. The CDR3 totals 17 residues. Written as DNA, the CDR3 is TGTGCCAGCAGCTTAGTAGGGGGAGCAGGCTCTTCCTACGAGCAGTACTTC. Its protein product is CASSLVGGAGSSYEQYF.

The V call is TRBV5-5, the J call TRBJ2-1, with D unresolved. Germline V gives CDR1 SGHKS, CDR2 YYEKEE (reference sequence). V shed 2 bases and J shed 3 bases, with 6 bases lying between them. This CDR3 is built from 13 residues. The CDR3 region is CASSFQGYNEQFF. CDR3 coding DNA: TGTGCCAGCAGCTTTCAAGGCTACAATGAGCAGTTCTTC.

The chain recombines TRBV6-6 with TRBJ1-1; D possibly corresponds to TRBD1 (5 bases). In germline, CDR1 is MNHNY, CDR2 SVGAGI (reference sequence). CDR3 size: 14 residues. The V end lost 2 bases, the J end lost 4 bases, and 11 bases lay between the germline ends. In DNA form, the CDR3 reads TGTGCCAGCAGTTACGAGGGTGGGGCCACTGAAGCTTTCTTT. Translating it yields CASSYEGGATEAFF.

The genes are TRBV28 and TRBJ2-7; D gene uncertain. The CDR3 is made up of 11 amino acids. Trimming took off 7 bases at V and 6 bases at J, with 10 bases between the two ends. CDR1 is MDHEN, CDR2 SYDVKM, per germline. Written as DNA, the CDR3 is TGTGCCAGCACTCGGGTCGGCGAGCAGTACTTC. Its protein product is CASTRVGEQYF.

This clone came up a few times. The gene calls are TRBV18 and TRBJ1-2; D possibly corresponds to TRBD1 (6 bases). CDR3 length: 16 amino acids. From germline, CDR1 is KGHSH and CDR2 LQKENI. V was shortened by 6 bases and J by 7 bases, with 24 bases between the two germline ends. CDR3 in DNA: TGTGCCAGCTCTCCCGGGACCACAGGGACTATTGGTGGCTACACCTTC. This translates into CASSPGTTGTIGGYTF. Combining the CDR3 with reference TRBV18 and TRBJ1-2 gives the whole variable domain NAGVMQNPRHLVRRRGQEARLRCSPMKGHSHVYWYRQLPEEGLKFMVYLQKENIIDESGMPKERFSAEFPKEGPSILRIQQVVRGDSAAYFCASSPGTTGTIGGYTFGSGTRLTVV.